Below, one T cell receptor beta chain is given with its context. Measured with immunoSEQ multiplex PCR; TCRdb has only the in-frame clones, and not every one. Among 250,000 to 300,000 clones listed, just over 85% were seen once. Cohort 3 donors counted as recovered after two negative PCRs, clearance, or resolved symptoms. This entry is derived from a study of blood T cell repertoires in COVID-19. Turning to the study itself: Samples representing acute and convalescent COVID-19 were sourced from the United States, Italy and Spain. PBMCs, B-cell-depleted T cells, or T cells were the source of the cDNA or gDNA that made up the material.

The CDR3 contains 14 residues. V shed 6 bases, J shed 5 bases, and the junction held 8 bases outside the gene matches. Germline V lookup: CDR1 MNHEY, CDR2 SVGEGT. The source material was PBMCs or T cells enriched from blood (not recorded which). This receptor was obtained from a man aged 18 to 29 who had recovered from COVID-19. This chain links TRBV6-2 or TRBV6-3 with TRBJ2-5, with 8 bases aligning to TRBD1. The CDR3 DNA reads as TGTGCCAGCAGCTATCCCGACAGGGGCGAGACCCAGTACTTC. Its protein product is CASSYPDRGETQYF.